The 18 T cell receptor beta chains below all came from one sample that was sequenced in a study of blood T cells in healthy people across ages. A sample-barcoded 5' primer and a J-beta primer mix were used in a second PCR of roughly 7 to 11 cycles. TCRdb re-analysed the 5' RACE reads in MiXCR, keeping a single row per CDR3 protein. The sample records fewer than 1.5 million distinct CDR3 sequences, roughly 40% being singletons. Sequencing used blood. Every receptor here comes from a woman aged 18-29 years in good health.

The chain joins TRBV20-1 to TRBJ1-5, with a possible D match to TRBD1 (5 bases). CDR1 is DFQATT and CDR2 is SNEGSKA in the germline V gene (reference sequence). Between the trimmed V and J ends, which lost 0 bases and 4 bases, there was a span of 16 bases. This CDR3 is built from 16 residues. The CDR3 DNA is TGCAGTGCTAGAGACGGGACTGCCAGCCCAAATCAGCCCCAGCATTTT. Translated, it gives CSARDGTASPNQPQHF.

Concerning this clonotype itself: A much larger clone lies a single base off, so this may be a read error. This chain links TRBV4-1 with TRBJ2-1, with 7 bases matching TRBD2. This CDR3 is built from 14 residues. J lost 8 bases, V lost 1 base, and 5 bases had no gene match. Germline CDR1 is MGHRA and CDR2 is YSYEKL. The CDR3 sequence is CASSQVGGGDEQFF. In DNA, the CDR3 is TGCGCCAGCAGCCAAGTAGGCGGGGGAGATGAGCAGTTCTTC.

This chain joins TRBV20-1 and TRBJ2-5; TRBD2 matches 12 bases. The CDR3 sequence is 15 residues long. The V gene's germline CDR1 is DFQATT and CDR2 SNEGSKA (reference sequence). Unmatched junction bases numbered 16, after V lost 6 bases and J lost 11 bases. The CDR3 nucleotides are TGCAGTGCCAGCCTGACTAGCGGGAGCCCCCGTGAGCAGTACTTC. As protein: CSASLTSGSPREQYF.

DNA of the CDR3: TGTGCCAGCAGCTTATTGCTTGGCGGCATGGGGTACTTC. Protein: CASSLLLGGMGYF. The chain employs TRBV11-2 and TRBJ2-4; D call uncertain. V was trimmed by 2 bases and J by 15 bases, leaving 17 bases between them. This CDR3 region has 13 residues. From germline, CDR1 is SGHAT and CDR2 FQNNGV.

The rearrangement joins TRBV7-9 to TRBJ2-5, with 8 positions matching TRBD1. The tail of the sequence fits TRBJ2-7 better, so the J call may be wrong. The CDR3 spans 15 residues. The germline gives CDR1 SEHNR, CDR2 FQNEAQ (reference sequence). The CDR3 region has the DNA TGTGCCAGCAGCTTCACAGGGGGTATCGCCTACGAGCAGTACTTC. Residues: CASSFTGGIAYEQYF.

This chain connects TRBV24-1 to TRBJ2-3; D is ambiguous. Trimming shortened V by 4 bases and J by 1 base, and 11 bases separated the two germline ends. CDR3 size: 15 residues. Germline lookup yields CDR1 KGHDR and CDR2 SFDVKD. The CDR3: CATSEVDGGTDTQYF. The DNA for the CDR3 is TGTGCCACCAGTGAGGTTGATGGTGGCACAGATACGCAGTATTTT.

CDR3 in amino acids: CASSQRPGQGYNEQFF. The CDR3 bases are TGTGCCAGCAGCCAACGCCCGGGACAGGGTTACAATGAGCAGTTCTTC. The chain joins TRBV3-1 to TRBJ2-1; TRBD1 matches 9 bases. The CDR3 covers 16 residues. The trim removed 2 bases at V and 4 bases at J, leaving 6 bases unmatched. Germline lookup yields CDR1 LGHDT and CDR2 YNNKEL (reference sequence).

This clonotype was counted between two and nine times. V is TRBV20-1 and J is TRBJ2-5; D gene ambiguous. In germline, CDR1 is DFQATT, CDR2 SNEGSKA (reference sequence). This CDR3 is 12 amino acids long. V lost 0 bases to trimming and J lost 5 bases, with 7 bases between them. The CDR3 loop reads CSAREDGETQYF. CDR3 DNA: TGCAGTGCTAGAGAGGACGGCGAGACCCAGTACTTC.

This clonotype was counted between two and nine times. CDR3 bases: TGTGCCAGCAGCCGGAACCGGGACAGAAATGAAAAACTGTTTTTT. Protein product: CASSRNRDRNEKLFF. The chain is built from TRBV14 and TRBJ1-4; 7 bases fit TRBD1. This CDR3 has 15 residues. Trimming took 4 bases from V and 5 from J; bases not matched to a gene: 7. The germline CDR1 and CDR2 sequences are SGHDN and FVKESK.

This clonotype was detected only a few times. The chain uses TRBV27 and TRBJ2-7; D tentatively fits TRBD1 or TRBD2 (5 bases each). CDR1 is MNHEY, CDR2 SMNVEV, per germline (reference sequence). Trimming pared 5 bases from V and 3 bases from J, leaving 17 bases between. The CDR3 has 15 residues. As DNA, the CDR3 is TGTGCCAGCAGTCCCGCGAGGGGAAGTCGCTACGAGCAGTACTTC. Translation: CASSPARGSRYEQYF.

This clonotype came up a few times. The rearrangement joins TRBV12-3 or TRBV12-4 to TRBJ2-1; TRBD2 matches at 7 bases. J gave up 4 bases and V 0 bases, and 6 bases lay outside the gene matches. The CDR3 has 16 residues. The CDR3 sequence is CASSLARLAVYNEQFF. The CDR3 coding sequence is TGTGCCAGCAGTTTAGCGCGCCTAGCGGTTTACAATGAGCAGTTCTTC.

The chain recombines TRBV2 with TRBJ1-1, with 7 nucleotides matching TRBD1. Germline V gene sequence: CDR1 SNHLY, CDR2 FYNNEI. The V segment lost 10 bases and the J segment 3 bases; nucleotides outside the gene matches: 8. The CDR3 covers 13 residues. CDR3 nucleotide sequence: TGTGCCACTTCAAGCGACAGGGACACTGAAGCTTTCTTT. Translation gives CATSSDRDTEAFF.

This clonotype was detected only a few times. The chain links TRBV25-1 to TRBJ2-7; D could derive from TRBD1 or TRBD2 (5 bases each). Germline values: CDR1 MGHDK, CDR2 SYGVNS. CDR3 length: 15 amino acids. Trimming cost V 4 bases and J 0 bases, with 13 bases left between them. The CDR3 nucleotides read TGTGCCAGCAGTGTCCGGGGCCTGCGCTCCTACGAGCAGTACTTC. Amino acid sequence: CASSVRGLRSYEQYF.

The chain uses TRBV28 and TRBJ2-7; no definite D call. The CDR3 is 12 residues long. V was pared by 6 bases and J by 4 bases, with 10 bases between. Germline V gene data show CDR1 as MDHEN and CDR2 as SYDVKM. CDR3 coding DNA: TGTGCCAGCAGAGGCCGGAAGTACGAGCAGTACTTC. Translation gives CASRGRKYEQYF.

The chain is built from TRBV28 and TRBJ2-7; 8 nucleotides align to TRBD2. Germline loops: CDR1 MDHEN, CDR2 SYDVKM. This CDR3 has 15 amino acids. V was clipped by 6 bases and J by 1 base; unmatched bases: 8. The CDR3 coding sequence is TGTGCCAGCAGCGAGACTAGCGCACAATCCTACGAGCAGTACTTC. Translation: CASSETSAQSYEQYF.

The rearrangement joins TRBV28 to TRBJ1-2; D is unclear. This CDR3 has 13 amino acids. CDR1 and CDR2 from the germline V gene are MDHEN and SYDVKM. V was clipped by 5 bases and J by 7 bases, with 14 bases between them. CDR3 DNA: TGTGCCAGCAGTCCGACACTGGGGAGTGGCTACACCTTC. Its translation: CASSPTLGSGYTF.

V is TRBV7-2 and J is TRBJ1-2, with no clear D. The V gene lost 1 base and the J gene lost 7 bases, with 10 bases spanning the gap. Germline V lookup: CDR1 SGHTA, CDR2 FQGNSA. This CDR3 spans 13 amino acids. The chain's CDR3 is CASSLVSGSGYTF. The CDR3 DNA follows: TGTGCCAGCAGCTTAGTTTCGGGCAGTGGCTACACCTTC.

The chain joins TRBV27 to TRBJ2-3; 9 nucleotides align to TRBD2. Trimming at V came to 2 bases and at J to 7 bases, leaving 4 bases not matched to a gene. The CDR3 is 14 amino acids. Germline V lookup: CDR1 MNHEY, CDR2 SMNVEV (reference sequence). CDR3 sequence (DNA): TGTGCCAGCAGTTTAGGGCGGGGGGGGTATACGCAGTATTTT. This sequence encodes CASSLGRGGYTQYF.